These T cell receptor beta chains were read from a single sample in a study of T cell repertoires in ileal Crohn's disease. This table comes from immunoSEQ multiplex PCR, and its TCRdb copy is limited to in-frame clones, with some not included. The data contain 2,600 or so clones, roughly three quarters of them singletons. Sequencing used ileal tissue. All receptors derive from an adult with Crohn's disease. Both conserved end residues are part of each CDR3. The order of the fields is V gene, J gene, D gene, clone size, CDR3 DNA, CDR3 protein. D genes are given only for firm matches. Not all rows give a size; the values are once, few, many and, for expanded clones, a class.

v_call: TRBV4-3
j_call: TRBJ2-7
d_call: TRBD2
clone_size: .
cdr3_nt: TGCGCCAGCAGCCCTAACTGGGGCGGGGGAAGCGAGCAGTACTTC
cdr3_aa: CASSPNWGGGSEQYF

v_call: TRBV7-2
j_call: TRBJ2-7
d_call: .
clone_size: .
cdr3_nt: TGTGCCAGCAGCTTAGGCCCAGTCAAGTCCTCCTACGAGCAGTACTTC
cdr3_aa: CASSLGPVKSSYEQYF

v_call: TRBV5-4
j_call: TRBJ2-1
d_call: TRBD2
clone_size: .
cdr3_nt: TGTGCCAGCAGCTTGGGGGGACTAGCGGCCTACAATGAGCAGTTCTTC
cdr3_aa: CASSLGGLAAYNEQFF

v_call: TRBV6-6
j_call: TRBJ1-3
d_call: .
clone_size: .
cdr3_nt: TGTGCCAGCAGTTTGGGAGACACCATATATTTT
cdr3_aa: CASSLGDTIYF

v_call: TRBV29-1
j_call: TRBJ2-1
d_call: .
clone_size: .
cdr3_nt: TGCAGCGTTGTCAGGGGTAACAATGAGCAGTTCTTC
cdr3_aa: CSVVRGNNEQFF

v_call: TRBV7-2
j_call: TRBJ2-7
d_call: TRBD2
clone_size: .
cdr3_nt: TGTGCCAGCAGCTGGGGGACTAGCGGCTACGAGCAGTACTTC
cdr3_aa: CASSWGTSGYEQYF

v_call: TRBV27
j_call: TRBJ2-2
d_call: TRBD1
clone_size: .
cdr3_nt: TGTGCCAGCAGTCCCTACGGACAGGGCCGGGAGCTGTTTTTT
cdr3_aa: CASSPYGQGRELFF

v_call: TRBV19
j_call: TRBJ2-1
d_call: TRBD2
clone_size: .
cdr3_nt: TGTGCCAGTAGTAGGGGGAAGGGACTAGTCTACAATGAGCAGTTCTTC
cdr3_aa: CASSRGKGLVYNEQFF

v_call: TRBV18
j_call: TRBJ2-5
d_call: .
clone_size: few
cdr3_nt: TGTGCCAGCTCACCATGGGGAGAAGAGACCCAGTACTTC
cdr3_aa: CASSPWGEETQYF

v_call: TRBV7-2
j_call: TRBJ1-5
d_call: .
clone_size: .
cdr3_nt: TGTGCCAGCAGCTTTAACAGGGAAGGGAGTCAGCCCCAGCATTTT
cdr3_aa: CASSFNREGSQPQHF

v_call: TRBV6-1
j_call: TRBJ1-4
d_call: TRBD1
clone_size: .
cdr3_nt: TGTGCCAGCACTCTCGTCGGACAGGGTAATGAAAAACTGTTTTTT
cdr3_aa: CASTLVGQGNEKLFF

v_call: TRBV19
j_call: TRBJ2-2
d_call: TRBD1
clone_size: .
cdr3_nt: TGTGCCAGCTCCGGGACAGGGTCCAGCGGGGAGCTGTTTTTT
cdr3_aa: CASSGTGSSGELFF

v_call: TRBV4-1
j_call: TRBJ2-5
d_call: TRBD1
clone_size: .
cdr3_nt: TGCGCCAGCAGCCAATTGGCCAGGGGGCAAGAGACCCAGTACTTC
cdr3_aa: CASSQLARGQETQYF

v_call: TRBV6-5
j_call: TRBJ2-3
d_call: TRBD1
clone_size: .
cdr3_nt: TGTGCCACCCGAGACAGGGGGCGAGGAGATACGCAGTATTTT
cdr3_aa: CATRDRGRGDTQYF

v_call: TRBV29-1
j_call: TRBJ1-2
d_call: .
clone_size: large
cdr3_nt: TGCAGCGTTGTTGAACAGGCCTATGGCTACACCTTC
cdr3_aa: CSVVEQAYGYTF

v_call: TRBV9
j_call: TRBJ2-5
d_call: TRBD2
clone_size: .
cdr3_nt: TGTGCCAGCAGCCCCGAGTGGGGGACTAGCGGGAGGTCGGGGGAGACCCAGTACTTC
cdr3_aa: CASSPEWGTSGRSGETQYF

v_call: TRBV18
j_call: TRBJ1-4
d_call: TRBD1
clone_size: .
cdr3_nt: TGTGCCAGCTCGACAGGGTCGTATGAAAAACTGTTTTTT
cdr3_aa: CASSTGSYEKLFF

v_call: TRBV7-2
j_call: TRBJ1-3
d_call: .
clone_size: .
cdr3_nt: TGTGCCAGCAGCTTAGCGATGACACACCACGGCGGACTCTCTGGAAACACCATATATTTT
cdr3_aa: CASSLAMTHHGGLSGNTIYF

v_call: TRBV7-2
j_call: TRBJ2-1
d_call: .
clone_size: .
cdr3_nt: TGTGCCAGCAGCTCGCACCAGGGGTACAATGAGCAGTTCTTC
cdr3_aa: CASSSHQGYNEQFF

v_call: TRBV14
j_call: TRBJ2-7
d_call: .
clone_size: once
cdr3_nt: TGTGCCAGCAGCCCAGGGGTGTCGCGATACTTC
cdr3_aa: CASSPGVSRYF

v_call: TRBV5-1
j_call: TRBJ1-4
d_call: .
clone_size: .
cdr3_nt: TGCGCCAGCAGCTTGGGGCCGAGACAGACAACTGAAAAACTGTTTTTT
cdr3_aa: CASSLGPRQTTEKLFF

v_call: TRBV19
j_call: TRBJ2-7
d_call: .
clone_size: .
cdr3_nt: TGTGCCAGTAGTCAGGGTATGGGCGAGCAGTACTTC
cdr3_aa: CASSQGMGEQYF

v_call: TRBV7-2
j_call: TRBJ1-5
d_call: .
clone_size: .
cdr3_nt: TGTGCCAGCAGCTTGGAGAGGAATCAGCCCCAGCATTTT
cdr3_aa: CASSLERNQPQHF

v_call: TRBV2
j_call: TRBJ1-1
d_call: TRBD1
clone_size: few
cdr3_nt: TGTGCCAGCAGTCCGAGGACAGGCACGGCCACTGAAGCTTTCTTT
cdr3_aa: CASSPRTGTATEAFF

v_call: TRBV19
j_call: TRBJ1-1
d_call: .
clone_size: .
cdr3_nt: TGTGCCAGTAGAGGGGCTAACACTGAAGCTTTCTTT
cdr3_aa: CASRGANTEAFF

v_call: TRBV14
j_call: TRBJ2-5
d_call: .
clone_size: .
cdr3_nt: TGTGCCAGCAGCCTCTCTCCTAACGCGTACAGAGAGACCCAGTACTTC
cdr3_aa: CASSLSPNAYRETQYF

v_call: TRBV5-1
j_call: TRBJ2-5
d_call: .
clone_size: .
cdr3_nt: TGCGCCAGCAGCTTCACGGACAGTAAAGAGACCCAGTACTTC
cdr3_aa: CASSFTDSKETQYF

v_call: TRBV9
j_call: TRBJ1-2
d_call: .
clone_size: .
cdr3_nt: TGTGCCAGCAGCGATAGGGAGAACTATGGCTACACCTTC
cdr3_aa: CASSDRENYGYTF

v_call: TRBV20-1
j_call: TRBJ1-2
d_call: .
clone_size: .
cdr3_nt: TGCAGTGCTCCTACCCTCTACGGCTACACCTTC
cdr3_aa: CSAPTLYGYTF

v_call: TRBV5-1
j_call: TRBJ1-1
d_call: .
clone_size: once
cdr3_nt: TGCGCCAGCAGCTTGGGAGGTGAAGCTTTCTTT
cdr3_aa: CASSLGGEAFF

v_call: TRBV2
j_call: TRBJ2-7
d_call: TRBD2
clone_size: .
cdr3_nt: TGTGCCAGCAGTCTACAAGCGGGAGGAACCTACGAGCAGTACTTC
cdr3_aa: CASSLQAGGTYEQYF

v_call: TRBV7-8
j_call: TRBJ1-1
d_call: .
clone_size: .
cdr3_nt: TGTGCCAGCAGCCCGGTGGGACAAACGAACACTGAAGCTTTCTTT
cdr3_aa: CASSPVGQTNTEAFF

v_call: TRBV5-1
j_call: TRBJ2-1
d_call: .
clone_size: .
cdr3_nt: TGCGCCAGCAGCTTGTCCCTGCAGGGCTACAATGAGCAGTTCTTC
cdr3_aa: CASSLSLQGYNEQFF

v_call: TRBV29-1
j_call: TRBJ2-3
d_call: TRBD1
clone_size: .
cdr3_nt: TGCAGCGTTGAGGACAGGTCACACACAGATACGCAGTATTTT
cdr3_aa: CSVEDRSHTDTQYF

v_call: TRBV5-1
j_call: TRBJ1-2
d_call: .
clone_size: .
cdr3_nt: TGCGCCAGCAGCTTGGACGGGGGGAGCTATGGCTACACCTTC
cdr3_aa: CASSLDGGSYGYTF

v_call: TRBV5-1
j_call: TRBJ2-2
d_call: TRBD2
clone_size: .
cdr3_nt: TGCGCCAGCAGCTTGAAACTAGCGGGGGGAGCCGGGGAGCTGTTTTTT
cdr3_aa: CASSLKLAGGAGELFF

v_call: TRBV5-6
j_call: TRBJ2-3
d_call: TRBD1
clone_size: .
cdr3_nt: TGTGCCAGCAGCACCGGGACAGGGGCAGATACGCAGTATTTT
cdr3_aa: CASSTGTGADTQYF

v_call: TRBV19
j_call: TRBJ2-1
d_call: TRBD2
clone_size: .
cdr3_nt: TGTGCCAGTAGTCCCGGGACTAGCGGCAATGAGCAGTTCTTC
cdr3_aa: CASSPGTSGNEQFF

v_call: TRBV9
j_call: TRBJ2-5
d_call: .
clone_size: .
cdr3_nt: TGTGCCAGCAGCGTAGGGGGCTGCCAAGAGACCCAGTACTTC
cdr3_aa: CASSVGGCQETQYF

v_call: TRBV2
j_call: TRBJ2-2
d_call: .
clone_size: .
cdr3_nt: TGTGCCAGCAGACCAGCGGGTTACGGATCCGGGGAGCTGTTTTTT
cdr3_aa: CASRPAGYGSGELFF

v_call: TRBV4-1
j_call: TRBJ1-2
d_call: TRBD1
clone_size: .
cdr3_nt: TGCGCCAGCAGCCAAGAACCCGGACAGGGCGTTGGCTACACCTTC
cdr3_aa: CASSQEPGQGVGYTF

v_call: TRBV9
j_call: TRBJ2-1
d_call: .
clone_size: few
cdr3_nt: TGTGCCAGCAGCGTAGTACCCAGCTCCTACAATGAGCAGTTCTTC
cdr3_aa: CASSVVPSSYNEQFF

v_call: TRBV19
j_call: TRBJ2-3
d_call: TRBD1
clone_size: .
cdr3_nt: TGTGCCAGTAGTTCAATGGACAGGTCCCTCACAGATACGCAGTATTTT
cdr3_aa: CASSSMDRSLTDTQYF

v_call: TRBV5-1
j_call: TRBJ1-2
d_call: .
clone_size: few
cdr3_nt: TGCGCCAGCAGCCTGGACAGAAATAACTATGGCTACACCTTC
cdr3_aa: CASSLDRNNYGYTF

v_call: TRBV28
j_call: TRBJ1-1
d_call: TRBD1
clone_size: .
cdr3_nt: TGTGCCAGCTCTACAGGGGGGCTAAACACTGAAGCTTTCTTT
cdr3_aa: CASSTGGLNTEAFF

v_call: TRBV2
j_call: TRBJ1-3
d_call: TRBD1
clone_size: .
cdr3_nt: TGTGCCAGCACCAGGGACAGCCTACGCTCTGGAAACACCATATATTTT
cdr3_aa: CASTRDSLRSGNTIYF

v_call: TRBV7-2
j_call: TRBJ2-3
d_call: TRBD2
clone_size: .
cdr3_nt: TGTGCCAGCAGCTTAGTACTAGCGGGGGATCCTGAGAACCCAGATACGCAGTATTTT
cdr3_aa: CASSLVLAGDPENPDTQYF

v_call: TRBV11-3
j_call: TRBJ2-2
d_call: .
clone_size: .
cdr3_nt: TGTGCCAGCAGCTCTGGGGGCCCCACCGGGGAGCTGTTTTTT
cdr3_aa: CASSSGGPTGELFF

v_call: TRBV2
j_call: TRBJ1-3
d_call: .
clone_size: .
cdr3_nt: TGTGCCAGCAGTGTTAGATTGGGAAACACCATATATTTT
cdr3_aa: CASSVRLGNTIYF

v_call: TRBV30
j_call: TRBJ2-7
d_call: TRBD2
clone_size: .
cdr3_nt: TGTGCCTGGAGTAGGGGGACTAGTGAAAACGAGCAGTACTTC
cdr3_aa: CAWSRGTSENEQYF

v_call: TRBV19
j_call: TRBJ2-2
d_call: TRBD1
clone_size: .
cdr3_nt: TGTGCCAGCCGGCGGGGGACAGGGGACACCGGGGAGCTGTTTTTT
cdr3_aa: CASRRGTGDTGELFF

v_call: TRBV10-3
j_call: TRBJ2-1
d_call: TRBD1
clone_size: .
cdr3_nt: TGTGCCATTGCCCCGGGACAGGGGGTCAGGAATGAGCAGTTCTTC
cdr3_aa: CAIAPGQGVRNEQFF

v_call: TRBV5-1
j_call: TRBJ1-1
d_call: .
clone_size: .
cdr3_nt: TGCGCCAGCAAAGAGTCTCCCCAGAACACTGAAGCTTTCTTT
cdr3_aa: CASKESPQNTEAFF